This TCR beta chain emerged from a study of quantifying T cell responses using KT2 cells. Study information: TCR alpha and beta constant-region primers primed reverse transcription of RNA. Estimated efficiency of the T4 ligation step was above 9.5% under optimum conditions.

An oligo carrying a UMI was ligated to the cDNA 3' end. The first PCR ran roughly 4 cycles with an equimolar RC1.1 and RC1.2 beta primer mix. TCR alpha and beta chains were handled separately starting at the second PCR. TCRdb independently ran MiXCR on the UMI-ligation and nested PCR reads; one entry per CDR3 protein. The table lists around 56,000 distinct CDR3 sequences, roughly 12% of them singletons. The table lists this clonotype with a few counts. What it recognizes is unknown. V lost 6 bases, J lost 6 bases, and 11 bases lay in between. Germline CDR1 SEHNR, CDR2 FQNEAQ (reference sequence). The CDR3 runs 13 residues. Known numbers of the T cell clone KT2 were added to PBMC. Study conclusions and caveats: Input KT2 cell number predicted KT2 alpha and beta sequence counts linearly over several orders of magnitude.

The rearrangement uses TRBV7-9 and TRBJ2-2; no firm D call. The source material was PBMCs spiked with cells of the T cell clone KT2. The sequence was collected from a human donor. CDR3 sequence: CASRPPPPGELFF. In nucleotides, the CDR3 is TGTGCCAGCAGACCCCCACCTCCCGGGGAGCTGTTTTTT.